The rows below give T cell receptor beta chains drawn from one sample of a study of T cells after yellow fever vaccination. Each CDR3 protein gets one entry after TCRdb re-called the 5' RACE reads with MiXCR. The sample comprises 620,000 or so distinct CDR3 sequences, roughly a sixth of which are singletons, and approximately 15% rests with the top ten. The input for sequencing was PBMCs, taken 4 to 6 days after the first yellow fever vaccination. These receptors all come from a young man who received the YFV17D yellow fever vaccine. Each CDR3 is given with its conserved first and last residue. The D gene is left open where the match is weak. For some rows the clone size is stated as once, few or many, or as a class when expanded; others skip it.

d_gene	abundance	v_gene	j_gene	CDR3aa	CDR3nt
-	many	TRBV7-3	TRBJ2-1	CASSPYRTTLYNEQFF	TGTGCCAGCAGCCCTTATCGGACTACCCTCTACAATGAGCAGTTCTTC
-	-	TRBV7-2	TRBJ2-5	CASSRPGRETQYF	TGTGCCAGCAGCCGCCCGGGGCGAGAGACCCAGTACTTC
TRBD2	-	TRBV5-1	TRBJ2-1	CASSLSASGNYNEQFF	TGCGCCAGCAGCCTCAGTGCTAGCGGGAACTACAATGAGCAGTTCTTC
-	-	TRBV5-8	TRBJ2-1	CASSLSAGWDEQFF	TGTGCCAGCAGCTTATCTGCAGGCTGGGATGAGCAGTTCTTC
-	-	TRBV3-1	TRBJ2-5	CASSQAGTYPQETQYF	TGTGCCAGCAGCCAAGCGGGGACCTACCCCCAAGAGACCCAGTACTTC
-	few	TRBV5-1	TRBJ1-2	CASADTEYGYTF	TGCGCCAGTGCGGACACGGAATATGGCTACACCTTC
TRBD2	many	TRBV7-2	TRBJ2-5	CASSPWGGGETQYF	TGTGCCAGCAGCCCGTGGGGGGGTGGAGAGACCCAGTACTTC
-	-	TRBV4-1	TRBJ2-2	CASSQAPGELFF	TGCGCCAGCAGCCAGGCCCCCGGGGAGCTGTTTTTT
-	-	TRBV7-3	TRBJ2-3	CASSPNPIQPDTQYF	TGTGCCAGCAGCCCCAACCCGATACAGCCAGATACGCAGTATTTT
-	-	TRBV7-7	TRBJ1-1	CASSSSENTEAFF	TGTGCTAGCAGCTCGTCAGAGAACACTGAAGCTTTCTTT
TRBD1	many	TRBV7-2	TRBJ1-2	CASTTGTGYGYTF	TGTGCCAGCACCACCGGGACAGGGTATGGCTACACCTTC
-	few	TRBV7-9	TRBJ1-6	CASSGSGDYNSPLHF	TGTGCCAGCAGCGGGAGCGGCGATTATAATTCACCCCTCCACTTT
-	-	TRBV20-1	TRBJ2-1	CSASSQGWVFEQFF	TGCAGTGCTAGTAGCCAGGGATGGGTATTTGAGCAGTTCTTC
-	-	TRBV27	TRBJ2-6	CASSFTSSGANVLTF	TGTGCCAGCAGTTTTACAAGCTCTGGGGCCAACGTCCTGACTTTC
-	-	TRBV7-8	TRBJ1-4	CASSLVAHVATNEKLFF	TGTGCCAGCAGCTTAGTTGCTCATGTTGCAACTAATGAAAAACTGTTTTTT
-	few	TRBV20-1	TRBJ2-3	CSAQLDTDTQYF	TGCAGTGCCCAACTAGACACAGATACGCAGTATTTT
-	few	TRBV12-3/TRBV12-4	TRBJ1-1	CASLGLGSRAFF	TGTGCCAGTCTGGGTTTGGGTTCTCGAGCTTTCTTT
TRBD2	few	TRBV3-1	TRBJ2-2	CASSQGGISGANTGELFF	TGTGCCAGCAGCCAGGGTGGCATTAGCGGGGCGAACACCGGGGAGCTGTTTTTT
TRBD1	many	TRBV2	TRBJ2-3	CASKRGTGGADTQYF	TGTGCCAGCAAGCGGGGGACAGGGGGTGCAGATACGCAGTATTTT
TRBD1	few	TRBV3-1	TRBJ1-1	CASSQRGPWTEAFF	TGTGCCAGCAGCCAAAGGGGGCCGTGGACTGAAGCTTTCTTT
TRBD2	-	TRBV4-2	TRBJ2-1	CASSQEVAGGAEQFF	TGTGCCAGCAGCCAAGAAGTAGCGGGGGGGGCTGAGCAGTTCTTC
-	-	TRBV4-1	TRBJ1-2	CASSQDRAGYGYTF	TGCGCCAGCAGCCAAGATCGGGCAGGGTATGGCTACACCTTC
-	-	TRBV27	TRBJ2-3	CASSTPRSRASHPDTQYF	TGTGCCAGCAGTACCCCTCGGAGCAGGGCGTCGCATCCAGATACGCAGTATTTT
-	few	TRBV5-4	TRBJ2-3	CASSSPEGSADTQYF	TGTGCCAGCAGCTCCCCGGAGGGATCAGCCGATACGCAGTATTTT
-	-	TRBV5-6	TRBJ2-1	CASSLRTTLYNEQFF	TGTGCCAGCAGCTTGCGGACTACCCTCTACAATGAGCAGTTCTTC
-	few	TRBV9	TRBJ2-4	CASSVSRGLAKNIQYF	TGTGCCAGCAGCGTATCTAGGGGTTTAGCCAAAAACATTCAGTACTTC
-	-	TRBV6-5	TRBJ2-2	CASSYSSESGGSLTGELFF	TGTGCCAGCAGTTACTCCTCCGAAAGTGGGGGGTCGCTAACCGGGGAGCTGTTTTTT
TRBD2	few	TRBV4-3	TRBJ2-1	CASSQSAGGSYNEQFF	TGCGCCAGCAGCCAAAGTGCGGGGGGTTCCTACAATGAGCAGTTCTTC